This T cell receptor beta chain appears in the sequencing data of a study of spatial heterogeneity in lung cancer. Study-wide findings and caveats: Tumor mutation counts were tracked by expanded intratumoral alpha and beta TCR counts.

TCRdb recomputed calls from the 5' RACE reads with MiXCR, one row per CDR3 protein. The sample has around 2,000 distinct CDR3 sequences; over 14% are singletons. Time point reported: sample taken at primary tumor resection. Sequencing covered unsorted whole RNA taken from tumor, nontumor lung or frozen PBMC. The CDR3 extends over 12 amino acids. Trimming removed 0 bases at V and 4 bases at J, with 4 bases between. Germline V gene lookup returns CDR1 DFQATT and CDR2 SNEGSKA (reference sequence). This clonotype came up a few times. Its antigen is unidentified. The chain joins TRBV20-1 to TRBJ1-5; D gene unclear. The sequence was collected from a male donor with early-stage non-small cell lung cancer. The starting material was lung tumor tissue, obtained at surgery. The CDR3 sequence is CSARDGNQPQHF. Here the CDR3 DNA reads TGCAGTGCTAGAGATGGGAATCAGCCCCAGCATTTT.